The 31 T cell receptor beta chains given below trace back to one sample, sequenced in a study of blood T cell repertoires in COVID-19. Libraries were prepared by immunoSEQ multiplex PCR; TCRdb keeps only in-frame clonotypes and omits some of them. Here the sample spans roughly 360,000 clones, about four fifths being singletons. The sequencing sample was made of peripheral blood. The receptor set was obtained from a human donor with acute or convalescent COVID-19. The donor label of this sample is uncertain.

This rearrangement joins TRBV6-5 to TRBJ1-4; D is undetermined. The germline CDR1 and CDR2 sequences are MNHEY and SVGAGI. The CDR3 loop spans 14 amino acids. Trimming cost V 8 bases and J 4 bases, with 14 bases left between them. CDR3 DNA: TGTGCCAGCTTACCCCGCGCGGTTAATGAAAAACTGTTTTTT. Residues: CASLPRAVNEKLFF.

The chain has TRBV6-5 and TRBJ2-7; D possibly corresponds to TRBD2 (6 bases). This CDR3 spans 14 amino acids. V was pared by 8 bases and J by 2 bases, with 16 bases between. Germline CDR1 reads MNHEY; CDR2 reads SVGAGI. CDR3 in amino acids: CASRLGGRAYEQYF. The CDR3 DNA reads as TGTGCCAGCCGGCTCGGGGGAAGAGCCTACGAGCAGTACTTC.

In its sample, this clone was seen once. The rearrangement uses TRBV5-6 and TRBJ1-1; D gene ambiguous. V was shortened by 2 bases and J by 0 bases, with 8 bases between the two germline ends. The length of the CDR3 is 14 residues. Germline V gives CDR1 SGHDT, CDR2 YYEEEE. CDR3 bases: TGTGCCAGCAGCTTACAGCGGCTGAACACTGAAGCTTTCTTT. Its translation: CASSLQRLNTEAFF.

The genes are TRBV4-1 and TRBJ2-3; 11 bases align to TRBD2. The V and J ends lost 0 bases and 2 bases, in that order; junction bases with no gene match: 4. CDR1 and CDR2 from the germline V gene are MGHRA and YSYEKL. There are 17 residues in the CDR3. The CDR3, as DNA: TGCGCCAGCAGCCAAGACGAGACTAGCGGGACCACAGATACGCAGTATTTT. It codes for CASSQDETSGTTDTQYF.

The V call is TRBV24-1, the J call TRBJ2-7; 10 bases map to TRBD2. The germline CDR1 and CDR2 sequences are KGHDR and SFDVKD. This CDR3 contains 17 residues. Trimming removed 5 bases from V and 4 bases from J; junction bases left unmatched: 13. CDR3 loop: CATSAPSPSGGVYEQYF. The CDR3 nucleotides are TGTGCCACCAGTGCCCCGAGTCCTAGCGGGGGAGTTTACGAGCAGTACTTC.

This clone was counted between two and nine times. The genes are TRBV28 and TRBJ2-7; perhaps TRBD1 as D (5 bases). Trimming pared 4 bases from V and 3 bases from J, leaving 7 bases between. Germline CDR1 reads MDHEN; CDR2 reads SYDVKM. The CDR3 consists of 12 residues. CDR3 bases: TGTGCCAGCAGTTCAGGGCTCTACGAGCAGTACTTC. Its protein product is CASSSGLYEQYF.

CDR3 nucleotides: TGTGCCAGCAGCCCTTGGGGGCGGGGGCCCTCCGGTGAGCAGTTCTTC. Translating it yields CASSPWGRGPSGEQFF. This chain links TRBV7-2 with TRBJ2-1, with TRBD2 as a possible D gene (7 bases). The CDR3 is 16 amino acids. V was shortened by 5 bases and J by 9 bases, with 23 bases between the two germline ends. The germline V gene has CDR1 SGHTA and CDR2 FQGNSA.

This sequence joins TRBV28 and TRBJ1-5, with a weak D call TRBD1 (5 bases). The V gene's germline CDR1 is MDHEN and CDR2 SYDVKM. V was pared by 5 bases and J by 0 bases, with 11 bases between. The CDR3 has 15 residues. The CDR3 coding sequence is TGTGCCAGCAGTAAGACAGTGGGTAGCAATCAGCCCCAGCATTTT. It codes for CASSKTVGSNQPQHF.

CDR3 residues: CASSPRAFPSSYEQYF. The DNA for the CDR3 is TGTGCCAGCAGCCCCCGCGCTTTTCCGAGCTCCTACGAGCAGTACTTC. The chain has TRBV7-8 and TRBJ2-7; D unclear. The germline gives CDR1 SGHVS, CDR2 FQNEAQ. This CDR3 has 16 amino acids. V was cut by 5 bases and J by 0 bases, with 17 bases left in between.

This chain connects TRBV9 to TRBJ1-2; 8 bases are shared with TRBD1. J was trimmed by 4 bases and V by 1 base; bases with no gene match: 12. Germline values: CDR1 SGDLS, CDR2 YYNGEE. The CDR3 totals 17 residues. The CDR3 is CASSVTSSRGLGYGYTF. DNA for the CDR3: TGTGCCAGCAGCGTAACATCGAGCAGGGGGCTCGGCTATGGCTACACCTTC.

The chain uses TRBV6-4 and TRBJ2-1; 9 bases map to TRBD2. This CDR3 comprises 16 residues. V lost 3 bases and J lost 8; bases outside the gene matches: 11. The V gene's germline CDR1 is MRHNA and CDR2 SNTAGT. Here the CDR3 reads CASSEVGGGGLDEQFF. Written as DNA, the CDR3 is TGTGCCAGCAGTGAGGTCGGCGGGGGGGGATTGGATGAGCAGTTCTTC.

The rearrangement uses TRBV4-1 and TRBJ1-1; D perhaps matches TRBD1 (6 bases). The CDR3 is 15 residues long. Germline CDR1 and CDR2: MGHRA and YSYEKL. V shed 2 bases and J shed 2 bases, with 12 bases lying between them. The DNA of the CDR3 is TGCGCCAGCAGCCAATTTACGGACAGCAACACTGAAGCTTTCTTT. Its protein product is CASSQFTDSNTEAFF.

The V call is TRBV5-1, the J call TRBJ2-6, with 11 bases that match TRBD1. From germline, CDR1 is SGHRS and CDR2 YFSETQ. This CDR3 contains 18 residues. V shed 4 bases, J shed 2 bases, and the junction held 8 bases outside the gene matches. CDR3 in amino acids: CASSPGQGVITGANVLTF. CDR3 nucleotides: TGCGCCAGCAGCCCGGGACAGGGGGTTATCACTGGGGCCAACGTCCTGACTTTC.

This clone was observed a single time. In DNA form, the CDR3 reads TGTGCCAGCAGTCCAGACTGGGGGCATAGAGAGCAGTTCTTC. As protein: CASSPDWGHREQFF. V gene TRBV7-9 combines with J gene TRBJ2-1, with D maybe TRBD1 (6 bases). The germline V gene has CDR1 SEHNR and CDR2 FQNEAQ (reference sequence). V was cut by 6 bases and J by 10 bases, with 19 bases left in between. The CDR3 is 14 residues long.

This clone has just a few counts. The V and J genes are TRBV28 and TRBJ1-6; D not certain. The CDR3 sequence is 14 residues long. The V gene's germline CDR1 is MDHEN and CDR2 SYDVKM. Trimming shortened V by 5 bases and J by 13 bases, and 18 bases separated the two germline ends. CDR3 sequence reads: CASSPQRGNEPLHF. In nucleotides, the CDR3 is TGTGCCAGCAGTCCCCAGAGAGGGAATGAGCCCCTCCACTTT.

Written as DNA, the CDR3 is TGTGCCAGCAGTTTACGTAGGGGGGGCTACACCTTC. It codes for CASSLRRGGYTF. The V and J genes are TRBV28 and TRBJ1-2; perhaps TRBD1 as D (6 bases). Trimming shortened V by 2 bases and J by 8 bases, and 9 bases separated the two germline ends. The CDR3 covers 12 residues. CDR1 and CDR2 from the germline V gene are MDHEN and SYDVKM.

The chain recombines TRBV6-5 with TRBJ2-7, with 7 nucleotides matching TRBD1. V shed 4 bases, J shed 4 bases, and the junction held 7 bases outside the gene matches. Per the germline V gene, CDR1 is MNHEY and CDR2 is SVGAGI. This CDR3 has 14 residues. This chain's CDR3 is CASSSGQVLYEQYF. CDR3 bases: TGTGCCAGCAGTTCAGGACAGGTGTTATACGAGCAGTACTTC.

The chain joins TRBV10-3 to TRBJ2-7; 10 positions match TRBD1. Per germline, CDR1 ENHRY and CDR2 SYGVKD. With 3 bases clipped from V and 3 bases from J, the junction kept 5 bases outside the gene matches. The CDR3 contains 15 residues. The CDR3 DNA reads TGTGCCATCAGTGAACCGGGACAGGGGCACTACGAGCAGTACTTC. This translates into CAISEPGQGHYEQYF.

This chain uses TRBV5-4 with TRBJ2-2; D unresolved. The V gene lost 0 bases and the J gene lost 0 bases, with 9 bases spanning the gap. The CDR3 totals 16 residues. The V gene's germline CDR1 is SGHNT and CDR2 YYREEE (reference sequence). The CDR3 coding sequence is TGTGCCAGCAGCTTGGGCCCAGTTACGAACACCGGGGAGCTGTTTTTT. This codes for CASSLGPVTNTGELFF.

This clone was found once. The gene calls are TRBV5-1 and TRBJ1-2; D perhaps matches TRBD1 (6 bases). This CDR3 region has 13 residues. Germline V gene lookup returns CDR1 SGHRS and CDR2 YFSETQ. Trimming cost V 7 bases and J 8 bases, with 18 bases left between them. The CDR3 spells CASGIDYRVGYTF. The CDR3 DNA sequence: TGCGCCAGCGGAATAGACTACAGGGTGGGCTACACCTTC.

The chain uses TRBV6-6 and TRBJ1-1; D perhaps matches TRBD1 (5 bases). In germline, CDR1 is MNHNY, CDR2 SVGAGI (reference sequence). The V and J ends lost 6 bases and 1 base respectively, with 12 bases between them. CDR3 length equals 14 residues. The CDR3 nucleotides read TGTGCCAGCAGCCAGGGTAGGAAGAACACTGAAGCTTTCTTT. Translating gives CASSQGRKNTEAFF.

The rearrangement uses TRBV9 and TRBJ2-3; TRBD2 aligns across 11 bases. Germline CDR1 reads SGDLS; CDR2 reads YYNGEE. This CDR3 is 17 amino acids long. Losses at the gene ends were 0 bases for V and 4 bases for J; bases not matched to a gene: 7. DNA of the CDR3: TGTGCCAGCAGCGTAGGAGCGGTAGCGGGGGGGGCAGATACGCAGTATTTT. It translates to CASSVGAVAGGADTQYF.

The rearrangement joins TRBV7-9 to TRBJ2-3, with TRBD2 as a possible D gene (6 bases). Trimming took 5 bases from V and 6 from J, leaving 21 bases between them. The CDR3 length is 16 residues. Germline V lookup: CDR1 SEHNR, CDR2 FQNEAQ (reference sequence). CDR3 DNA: TGTGCCAGCAGCCCCCGACTAGGAAAGGGCAGGGATACGCAGTATTTT. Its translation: CASSPRLGKGRDTQYF.

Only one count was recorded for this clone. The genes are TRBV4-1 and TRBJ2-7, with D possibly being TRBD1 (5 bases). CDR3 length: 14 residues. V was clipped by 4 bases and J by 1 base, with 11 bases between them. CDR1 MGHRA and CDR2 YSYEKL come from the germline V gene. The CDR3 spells CASSLTQVSYEQYF. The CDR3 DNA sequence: TGCGCCAGCAGCCTAACACAGGTTTCCTACGAGCAGTACTTC.

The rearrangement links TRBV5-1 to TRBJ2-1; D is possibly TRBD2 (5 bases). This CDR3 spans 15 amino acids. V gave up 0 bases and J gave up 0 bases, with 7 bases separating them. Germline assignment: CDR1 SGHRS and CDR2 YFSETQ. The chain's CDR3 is CASSLDGSSYNEQFF. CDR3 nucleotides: TGCGCCAGCAGCTTGGATGGGAGCTCCTACAATGAGCAGTTCTTC.

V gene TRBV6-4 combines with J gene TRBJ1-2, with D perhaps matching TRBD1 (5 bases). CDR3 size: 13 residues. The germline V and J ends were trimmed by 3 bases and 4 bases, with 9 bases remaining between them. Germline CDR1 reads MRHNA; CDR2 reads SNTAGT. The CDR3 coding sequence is TGTGCCAGCAGTGAAGGGGAGGCCTATGGCTACACCTTC. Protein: CASSEGEAYGYTF.

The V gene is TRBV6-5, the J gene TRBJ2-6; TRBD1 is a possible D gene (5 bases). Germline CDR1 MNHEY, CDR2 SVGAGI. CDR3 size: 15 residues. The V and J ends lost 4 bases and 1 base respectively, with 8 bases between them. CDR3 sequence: CASSFQGSGANVLTF. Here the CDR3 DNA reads TGTGCCAGCAGTTTCCAGGGTTCTGGGGCCAACGTCCTGACTTTC.

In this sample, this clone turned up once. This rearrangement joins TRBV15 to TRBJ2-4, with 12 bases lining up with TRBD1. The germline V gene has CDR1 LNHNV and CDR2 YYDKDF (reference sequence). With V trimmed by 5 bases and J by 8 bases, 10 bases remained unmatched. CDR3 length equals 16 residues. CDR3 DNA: TGTGCCACCAGCTACCTTGGGACAGGGGGCAAGGACATTCAGTACTTC. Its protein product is CATSYLGTGGKDIQYF.

The CDR3: CASSFSAGLAASSYNEQFF. The CDR3 nucleotides read TGTGCCAGCAGCTTCTCAGCGGGACTAGCCGCTAGCTCCTACAATGAGCAGTTCTTC. The chain combines TRBV5-6 with TRBJ2-1, with 9 bases matching TRBD2. Germline loops: CDR1 SGHDT, CDR2 YYEEEE. CDR3 length: 19 amino acids. V gave up 2 bases and J gave up 0 bases; unmatched junction bases: 12.

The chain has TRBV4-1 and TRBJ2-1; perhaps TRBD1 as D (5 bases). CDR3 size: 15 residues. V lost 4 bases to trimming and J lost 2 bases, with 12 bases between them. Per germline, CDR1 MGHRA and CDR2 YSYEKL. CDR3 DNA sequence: TGCGCCAGCAGCCGACAGCCCGAGACCTACAATGAGCAGTTCTTC. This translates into CASSRQPETYNEQFF.

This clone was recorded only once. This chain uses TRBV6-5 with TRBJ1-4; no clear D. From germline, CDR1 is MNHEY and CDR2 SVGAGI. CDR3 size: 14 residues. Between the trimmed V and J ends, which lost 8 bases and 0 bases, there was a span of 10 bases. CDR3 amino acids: CASGSRATNEKLFF. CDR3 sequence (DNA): TGTGCCAGCGGGTCTCGGGCAACTAATGAAAAACTGTTTTTT.